The 13 T cell receptor beta chains below come from one sample, sequenced in a study of cytomegalovirus exposure and HLA in healthy donors. A multiplex PCR was run with 60 Vbeta primers and 13 Jbeta primers. Profiled with immunoSEQ multiplex PCR; TCRdb holds only in-frame clones, not every one. This sample has some 150,000 clones, with around 80% found just once. Sequences were obtained from PBMCs. The origin of the receptors is a woman aged 35 to 49 in good health and CMV-seronegative.

The chain uses TRBV5-1 and TRBJ1-1; 7 bases map to TRBD1. The V gene end was trimmed by 0 bases and the J gene end by 3 bases; junction bases not matched to a gene: 5. The CDR3 has 15 amino acids. CDR1 and CDR2 from the germline V gene are SGHRS and YFSETQ. This CDR3 is CASSLGSGGDTEAFF. Written as DNA, the CDR3 is TGCGCCAGCAGCTTGGGTTCAGGGGGTGACACTGAAGCTTTCTTT.

The CDR3 region is CASSLSGSGETQYF. The CDR3 region has the DNA TGTGCCAGCAGCCTTAGCGGGAGTGGGGAGACCCAGTACTTC. The V gene is TRBV9, the J gene TRBJ2-5; 9 positions match TRBD2. V was clipped by 4 bases and J by 5 bases; unmatched bases: 6. The CDR3 has 14 residues. Looked up from germline, CDR1 is SGDLS and CDR2 is YYNGEE.

This clone was detected only a few times. The CDR3 sequence: CASTPRSLAGGYEQFF. DNA for the CDR3: TGTGCCAGTACCCCCCGGAGCCTAGCGGGAGGGTATGAGCAGTTCTTC. The V and J genes are TRBV19 and TRBJ2-1; 12 positions match TRBD2. Germline V gives CDR1 LNHDA, CDR2 SQIVND (reference sequence). The CDR3 consists of 16 residues. Unmatched junction bases numbered 12, after V lost 7 bases and J lost 8 bases. Together with reference TRBV19 and TRBJ2-1, the CDR3 gives the full variable domain: DGGITQSPKYLFRKEGQNVTLSCEQNLNHDAMYWYRQDPGQGLRLIYYSQIVNDFQKGDIAEGYSVSREKKESFPLTVTSAQKNPTAFYLCASTPRSLAGGYEQFFGPGTRLTVL.

The genes are TRBV5-1 and TRBJ2-1, with 8 bases that match TRBD1. V dropped 1 base and J dropped 8; count of bases not matched to a gene: 5. Germline CDR1 SGHRS, CDR2 YFSETQ. This CDR3 is built from 14 residues. Here the CDR3 reads CASSLTDRDHEQFF. In DNA, the CDR3 is TGCGCCAGCAGCTTGACGGACAGGGACCATGAGCAGTTCTTC.

The rearrangement links TRBV10-3 to TRBJ1-2; TRBD1 matches 11 bases. The CDR3 covers 18 residues. V dropped 3 bases and J dropped 8; count of bases not matched to a gene: 17. The V gene's germline CDR1 is ENHRY and CDR2 SYGVKD. This chain's CDR3 is CAISERGTGGIKVGGYTF. The CDR3 DNA sequence: TGTGCCATCAGTGAACGGGGGACAGGGGGTATTAAAGTGGGAGGCTACACCTTC.

The V gene is TRBV2, the J gene TRBJ2-5; D might be TRBD1 (5 bases). The J call is uncertain, as TRBJ2-7 better fits the DNA end. Germline loops: CDR1 SNHLY, CDR2 FYNNEI. The length of the CDR3 is 15 residues. CDR3 sequence (DNA): TGTGCCAGCAGTCCCCAAGGGGCAGTCTCCTACGAGCAGTACTTC. Its protein is CASSPQGAVSYEQYF.

This clone occurred a few times. The CDR3 bases are TGCGCCAGCACCCAGTCGGCTAGCGGGAGTTACGAGCAGTACTTC. This encodes CASTQSASGSYEQYF. The chain combines TRBV10-2 with TRBJ2-7; 10 positions agree with TRBD2. After removal of 7 bases from V and 4 bases from J, the junction contained 10 bases not matched to a gene. Germline-derived CDR1 and CDR2 are WSHSY and SAAADI. This CDR3 contains 15 residues.

This clone appeared once. The rearrangement links TRBV5-1 to TRBJ2-2, with 8 positions matching TRBD2. Germline CDR1 reads SGHRS; CDR2 reads YFSETQ. CDR3 length: 15 residues. V was clipped by 4 bases and J by 1 base; unmatched bases: 3. The CDR3: CASSASGLNTGELFF. The CDR3, as DNA: TGCGCCAGCAGCGCTAGCGGGTTGAACACCGGGGAGCTGTTTTTT.

Details on this clone: The identical CDR3 is also encoded by other nucleotide sequences in the sample. This rearrangement joins TRBV19 to TRBJ1-1; 9 bases fit TRBD1. This CDR3 comprises 14 residues. The germline gives CDR1 LNHDA, CDR2 SQIVND (reference sequence). V was pared by 4 bases and J by 2 bases, with 2 bases of the junction left unmatched. The CDR3 sequence: CASSRGQGNTEAFF. CDR3 nucleotide sequence: TGTGCCAGTAGTAGGGGACAGGGAAACACTGAAGCTTTCTTT.

J is TRBJ2-5 and V is TRBV2; 13 bases fit TRBD2. The ends lost 8 bases at V and 5 bases at J; junction bases unmatched: 17. This CDR3 contains 18 residues. Per germline, CDR1 SNHLY and CDR2 FYNNEI. The CDR3 sequence: CASSRGLRTSGSRETQYF. The CDR3 region has the DNA TGTGCCAGCTCTAGGGGGTTAAGGACTAGCGGGAGCCGGGAGACCCAGTACTTC.

The chain combines TRBV6-6 with TRBJ2-1, with D unclear. This CDR3 is 14 amino acids long. Per germline, CDR1 MNHNY and CDR2 SVGAGI (reference sequence). V dropped 5 bases and J dropped 10 bases, with 18 bases sitting between them. The CDR3 coding sequence is TGTGCCAGCAGTCCATACCCTCCCGCCGGGGAGCAGTTCTTC. It encodes CASSPYPPAGEQFF.

The chain combines TRBV6-5 with TRBJ2-3, with TRBD2 matching over 10 bases. This CDR3 is built from 14 residues. The germline gives CDR1 MNHEY, CDR2 SVGAGI. J gave up 4 bases and V 11 bases, and 9 bases lay outside the gene matches. This CDR3 reads CAVKREGVADTQYF. CDR3 bases: TGTGCCGTTAAGCGGGAGGGCGTCGCAGATACGCAGTATTTT.

The genes are TRBV18 and TRBJ2-7; 10 bases fit TRBD2. V shed 6 bases, J shed 3 bases, and the junction held 8 bases outside the gene matches. The CDR3 covers 15 residues. Germline assignment: CDR1 KGHSH and CDR2 LQKENI. CDR3 nucleotide sequence: TGTGCCAGCTCTGAACTAGCGGGGCAAGACTACGAGCAGTACTTC. This encodes CASSELAGQDYEQYF.